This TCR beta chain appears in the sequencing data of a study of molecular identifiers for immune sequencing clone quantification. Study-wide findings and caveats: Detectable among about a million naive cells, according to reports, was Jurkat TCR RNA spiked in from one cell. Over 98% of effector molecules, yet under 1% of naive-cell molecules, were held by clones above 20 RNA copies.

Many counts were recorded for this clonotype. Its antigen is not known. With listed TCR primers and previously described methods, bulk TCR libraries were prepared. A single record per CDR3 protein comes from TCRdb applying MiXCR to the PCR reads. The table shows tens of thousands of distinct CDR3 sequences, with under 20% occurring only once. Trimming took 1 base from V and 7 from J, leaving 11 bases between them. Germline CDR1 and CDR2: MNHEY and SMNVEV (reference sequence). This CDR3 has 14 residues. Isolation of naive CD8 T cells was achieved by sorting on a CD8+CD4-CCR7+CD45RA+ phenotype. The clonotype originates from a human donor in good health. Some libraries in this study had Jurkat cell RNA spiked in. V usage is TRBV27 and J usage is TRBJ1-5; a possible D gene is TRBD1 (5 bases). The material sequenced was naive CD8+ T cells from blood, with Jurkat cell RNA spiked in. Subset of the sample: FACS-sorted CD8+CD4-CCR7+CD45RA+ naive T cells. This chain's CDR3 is CASSLLGTMQPQHF. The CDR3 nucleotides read TGTGCCAGCAGTTTATTGGGGACTATGCAGCCCCAGCATTTT.